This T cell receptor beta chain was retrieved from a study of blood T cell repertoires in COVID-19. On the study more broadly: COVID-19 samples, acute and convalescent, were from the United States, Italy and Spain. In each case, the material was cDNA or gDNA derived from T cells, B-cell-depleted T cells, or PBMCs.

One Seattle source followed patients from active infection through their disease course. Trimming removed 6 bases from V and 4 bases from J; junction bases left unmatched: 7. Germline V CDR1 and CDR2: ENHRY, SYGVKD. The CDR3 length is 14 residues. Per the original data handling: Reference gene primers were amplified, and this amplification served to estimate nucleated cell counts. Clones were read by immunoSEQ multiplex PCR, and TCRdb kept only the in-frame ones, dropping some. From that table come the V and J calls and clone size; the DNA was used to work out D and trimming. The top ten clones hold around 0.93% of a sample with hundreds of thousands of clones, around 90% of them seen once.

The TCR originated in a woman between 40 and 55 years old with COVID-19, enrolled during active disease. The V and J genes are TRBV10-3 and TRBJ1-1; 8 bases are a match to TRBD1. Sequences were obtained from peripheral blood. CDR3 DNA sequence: TGTGCCATCAGCCCCTCGACAGGGGTCACTGAAGCTTTCTTT. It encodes CAISPSTGVTEAFF.